This note documents a single T cell receptor beta chain sequence. At the DNA level, this CDR3 is encoded by other sequences in the same sample as well. Profiling relied on immunoSEQ multiplex PCR, and the TCRdb table lists in-frame clones only, not all of them. The sample records approximately 490,000 clones, roughly nine tenths being singletons. This entry belongs to a study of blood T cell repertoires in COVID-19. Participants, about 18 to 90 years old, spanned 25 or so US areas. This CDR3 is 13 amino acids long. V lost 6 bases and J lost 2, with 8 bases in between. Sequenced: PBMCs or T cells enriched from blood (not recorded which). This receptor was taken from a woman aged 55 to 70 who had recovered from COVID-19. This sequence joins TRBV12-3 or TRBV12-4 and TRBJ1-5; no clear D gene. The CDR3 spells CASSPGGNQPQHF. The CDR3 coding sequence is TGTGCCAGCAGCCCCGGGGGCAATCAGCCCCAGCATTTT.